This T cell receptor beta chain appears in the sequencing data of a study of cytomegalovirus exposure and HLA in healthy donors. Use of 60 Vbeta and 13 Jbeta primers characterized the PCR. Repertoires were generated with immunoSEQ multiplex PCR, while TCRdb's copy carries only in-frame clones and drops some. The sample records 99,000 or so clones, around four fifths being singletons. In the case of this clone: The antigen remains unidentified.

Broader study findings: A later analysis found that most CMV-associated TCR beta chains appeared HLA-restricted. Listed as cytomegalovirus-associated were 150 or so TCR beta chains.

V was clipped by 5 bases and J by 4 bases, with 9 bases between them. This CDR3 contains 12 residues. Germline V gene sequence: CDR1 MDHEN, CDR2 SYDVKM. What was sequenced was PBMCs. This chain joins TRBV28 and TRBJ2-7; D unresolved. The sequence was collected from a woman aged 35 to 49 in good health and CMV-seropositive. This CDR3 reads CASSLLFYEQYF. For the CDR3, the DNA is TGTGCCAGCAGTCTCCTCTTTTACGAGCAGTACTTC.